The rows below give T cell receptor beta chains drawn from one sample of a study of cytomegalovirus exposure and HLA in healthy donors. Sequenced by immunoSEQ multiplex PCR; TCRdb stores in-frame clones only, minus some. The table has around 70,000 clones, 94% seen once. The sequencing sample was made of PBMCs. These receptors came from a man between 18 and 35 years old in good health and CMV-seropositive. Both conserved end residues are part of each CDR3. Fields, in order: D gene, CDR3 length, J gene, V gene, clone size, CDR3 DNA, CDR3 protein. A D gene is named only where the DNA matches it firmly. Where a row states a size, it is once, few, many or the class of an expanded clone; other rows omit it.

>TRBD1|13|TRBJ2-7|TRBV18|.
TGTGCCAGCGCGCGACAGGGGACCTACGAGCAGTACTTC
CASARQGTYEQYF
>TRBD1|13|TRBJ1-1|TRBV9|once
TGTGCCAGCAGCGTAGCGTCAGGGGGTGAAGCTTTCTTT
CASSVASGGEAFF
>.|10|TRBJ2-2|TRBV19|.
TGTGCCAGTAGTCAGGGGGAGCTGTTTTTT
CASSQGELFF
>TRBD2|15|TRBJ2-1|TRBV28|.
TGTGCCAGCAGTTTATTATCGGGAGGTTACAATGAGCAGTTCTTC
CASSLLSGGYNEQFF
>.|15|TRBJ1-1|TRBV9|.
TGTGCCAGCAGCGTAGGAAGGTCCCGGGGCACTGAAGCTTTCTTT
CASSVGRSRGTEAFF
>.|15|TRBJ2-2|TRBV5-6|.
TGTGCCAGCAGCTTGGGGCAGAGAGGCACCGGGGAGCTGTTTTTT
CASSLGQRGTGELFF
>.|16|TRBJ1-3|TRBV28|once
TGTGCCAGCAGTGCCCCGACAGGCCACTCTGGAAACACCATATATTTT
CASSAPTGHSGNTIYF
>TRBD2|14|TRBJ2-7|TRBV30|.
TGTGCCTGGAAGGAGCGGGAGGGTTCCTACGAGCAGTACTTC
CAWKEREGSYEQYF
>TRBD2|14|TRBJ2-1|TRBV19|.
TGTGCCAGCAGCGGGAGACGAACCTACAATGAGCAGTTCTTC
CASSGRRTYNEQFF
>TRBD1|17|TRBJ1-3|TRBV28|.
TGTGCCAGCAGGGGTATACAGGGGGCCCGCGGCGGAAACACCATATATTTT
CASRGIQGARGGNTIYF
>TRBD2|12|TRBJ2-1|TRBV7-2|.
TGTGCCAGCAGCCCGACTAGCTATGAGCAGTTCTTC
CASSPTSYEQFF
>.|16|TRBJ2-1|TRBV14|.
TGTGCCAGCAGCCACGATCACAGAATCTCACCCAGTGAGCAGTTCTTC
CASSHDHRISPSEQFF
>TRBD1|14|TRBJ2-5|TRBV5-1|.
TGCGCCAGCAGTTCGGGACAGGGTACGGAGACCCAGTACTTC
CASSSGQGTETQYF
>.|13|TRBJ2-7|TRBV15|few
TGTGCCACCAGCAGAGTCTCAGCAGGGGAGCAGTACTTC
CATSRVSAGEQYF
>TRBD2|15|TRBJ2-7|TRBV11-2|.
TGTGCCAGCAGCCGCGGCTCGGCGGGAGCTGAAGAGCAGTACTTC
CASSRGSAGAEEQYF
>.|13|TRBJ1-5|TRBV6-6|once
TGTGCCAGCAGTTACAACACGAGGGAGCCCCAGCATTTT
CASSYNTREPQHF
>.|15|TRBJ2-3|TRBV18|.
TGTGCCAGCTGTGGAGGGAGGACTAGCACAGATACGCAGTATTTT
CASCGGRTSTDTQYF
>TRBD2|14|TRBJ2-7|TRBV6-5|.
TGTGCCAGCAGTTTCGGGACTAGTTTCTACGAGCAGTACTTC
CASSFGTSFYEQYF
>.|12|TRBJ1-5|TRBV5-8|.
TGTGCCAGCAGCGGACAAAATCAGCCCCAGCATTTT
CASSGQNQPQHF
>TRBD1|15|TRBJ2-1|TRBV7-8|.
TGTGCCAGCAGTTCCCGGGACAGGGGGTTCGATGAGCAGTTCTTC
CASSSRDRGFDEQFF
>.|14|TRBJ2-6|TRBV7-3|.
TGTGCCAGCAGCCCCCAGACAGGGGCCAACGTCCTGACTTTC
CASSPQTGANVLTF
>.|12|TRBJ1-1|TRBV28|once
TGTGCCAGCAGCCTTCAGGACACTGAAGCTTTCTTT
CASSLQDTEAFF
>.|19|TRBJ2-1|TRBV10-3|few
TGTGCCATCAGTGAAGGGGCTAGCGTAAGGGGGCTAAGAGTCAATGAGCAGTTCTTC
CAISEGASVRGLRVNEQFF
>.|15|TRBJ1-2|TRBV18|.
TGTGCCAGCTCACCACCCGGTCGGGGAAACTATGGCTACACCTTC
CASSPPGRGNYGYTF
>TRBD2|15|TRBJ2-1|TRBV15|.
TGTGCCACCAGCAGCAGGCTAGCGGGTCAAAATGAGCAGTTCTTC
CATSSRLAGQNEQFF
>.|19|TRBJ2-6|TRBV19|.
TGTGCCAGTAGTACGAATCAAAATTACGGGGTCTCTGGGGCCAACGTCCTGACTTTC
CASSTNQNYGVSGANVLTF
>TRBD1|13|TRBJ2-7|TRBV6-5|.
TGTGCCAGCAGTTTTGGACAGGCCGGCGAGCAGTACTTC
CASSFGQAGEQYF
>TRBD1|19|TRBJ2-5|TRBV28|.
TGTGCCAGCAGTTTCATGATTTCAAGGGGACAGGACCTCCAAGAGACCCAGTACTTC
CASSFMISRGQDLQETQYF
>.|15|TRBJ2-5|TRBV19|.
TGTGCCAGTAGGAGGGGGGGTGTACAATCGGAGACCCAGTACTTC
CASRRGGVQSETQYF
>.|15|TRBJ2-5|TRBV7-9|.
TGTGCCAGCAGCTTAGCGTCAGGGTTTGAAGAGACCCAGTACTTC
CASSLASGFEETQYF
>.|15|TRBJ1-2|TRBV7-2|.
TGTGCCAGCAGCCCCGCTGGGGGGGGGCCCTATGGCTACACCTTC
CASSPAGGGPYGYTF
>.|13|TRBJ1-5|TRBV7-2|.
TGTGCCAGCAGCCGTTCAGGCAATCAGCCCCAGCATTTT
CASSRSGNQPQHF
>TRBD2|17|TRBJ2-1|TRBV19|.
TGTGCCAGTAGTATAGGCCAACTAGCGGGATTCTACAATGAGCAGTTCTTC
CASSIGQLAGFYNEQFF
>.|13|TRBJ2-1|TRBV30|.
TGTGCCTGGAGTGTGTCTAGTAACAATGAGCAGTTCTTC
CAWSVSSNNEQFF
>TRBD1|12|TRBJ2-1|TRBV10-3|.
TGTGCCATCAGCGACAGGGTACATGAGCAGTTCTTC
CAISDRVHEQFF
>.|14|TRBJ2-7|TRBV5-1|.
TGCGCCAGCAGCAAGAACCCAGGCGACTACGAGCAGTACTTC
CASSKNPGDYEQYF
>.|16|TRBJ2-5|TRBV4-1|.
TGCGCCAGCAGCCAAGTCGGACTACTTATAAGGGAGACCCAGTACTTC
CASSQVGLLIRETQYF
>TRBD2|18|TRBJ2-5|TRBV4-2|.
TGTGCCAGCAGCCAAGACTGGTTAGCGGGAACAGGTACGGAGACCCAGTACTTC
CASSQDWLAGTGTETQYF
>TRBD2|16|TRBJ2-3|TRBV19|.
TGTGCCAGTAGCCACAAGGGACTAGCGGGCACAGATACGCAGTATTTT
CASSHKGLAGTDTQYF
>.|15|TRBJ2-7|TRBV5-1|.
TGCGCCAGCAGGGTGAGTTTCGGAGCCACCTACGAGCAGTACTTC
CASRVSFGATYEQYF
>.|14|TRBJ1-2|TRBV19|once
TGTGCCAGTAGTCCAGCAACAGGGTTTTATGGCTACACCTTC
CASSPATGFYGYTF
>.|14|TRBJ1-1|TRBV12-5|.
TGTGCTAGTGGTTTCGTCACGGGGGACACTGAAGCTTTCTTT
CASGFVTGDTEAFF
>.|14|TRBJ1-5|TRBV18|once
TGTGCCAGCTCAGACCGGGGTGTCGGTCAGCCCCAGCATTTT
CASSDRGVGQPQHF
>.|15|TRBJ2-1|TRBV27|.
TGTGCCAGCAGTTTATCGCTGGGTCCCACGGGTGAGCAGTTCTTC
CASSLSLGPTGEQFF
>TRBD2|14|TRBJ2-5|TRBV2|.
TGTGCCAGCAGCCCGGGACTAGCGGGAGAGACCCAGTACTTC
CASSPGLAGETQYF